Listed below are T cell receptor beta chains from one sample, sequenced in a study of blood T cell repertoires in COVID-19. Clones were sequenced by immunoSEQ multiplex PCR, and TCRdb holds only the in-frame ones, with some missing. The sample contains about 270,000 clones, around 82% of which appear only once. Sequencing used peripheral blood. All receptors come from a woman between 18 and 30 years old with acute or convalescent COVID-19. Both conserved end residues are part of each CDR3. The D gene is left open where the match is weak. Not all rows give a size; the values are once, few, many and, for expanded clones, a class.

size: NA
V: TRBV30
J: TRBJ2-2
D: TRBD2
DNA: TGTGCCTGGAACCTAGCGGGGAACACCGGGGAGCTGTTTTTT
CDR3: CAWNLAGNTGELFF

size: NA
V: TRBV3-1/TRBV3-2
J: TRBJ2-7
D: NA
DNA: TGTGCCAGCAGCCCACGCTTGGGGCAGTCCTACGAGCAGTACTTC
CDR3: CASSPRLGQSYEQYF

size: NA
V: TRBV30
J: TRBJ2-7
D: TRBD2
DNA: TGTGCCTGGAGTCAAGGACTAGCGGAGCAGTACTTC
CDR3: CAWSQGLAEQYF

size: NA
V: TRBV6-5
J: TRBJ1-1
D: TRBD1
DNA: TGTGCCAGCAGTTTTAAGACGCAGGGGGCTCGCGCTTTCTTT
CDR3: CASSFKTQGARAFF

size: NA
V: TRBV7-9
J: TRBJ1-4
D: TRBD1
DNA: TGTGCCAGCAGCTCGGGACAGGGGGTTGAAAAACTGTTTTTT
CDR3: CASSSGQGVEKLFF

size: NA
V: TRBV21-1
J: TRBJ2-3
D: NA
DNA: TGTGCCAGCAGCTTTCGGGAGTCAAGCACAGATACGCAGTATTTT
CDR3: CASSFRESSTDTQYF

size: NA
V: TRBV27
J: TRBJ2-1
D: NA
DNA: TGTGCCGGCCATTCGACTACCGCTCAGCAGTTCTTC
CDR3: CAGHSTTAQQFF

size: NA
V: TRBV29-1
J: TRBJ1-4
D: NA
DNA: TGCAGCGTTGTGGTAGGGGCTAATGAAAAACTGTTTTTT
CDR3: CSVVVGANEKLFF

size: NA
V: TRBV28
J: TRBJ1-2
D: TRBD1
DNA: TGTGCCAGCAGTCCGGGACAGGGGCGGCTTGGCTATGGCTACACCTTC
CDR3: CASSPGQGRLGYGYTF

size: NA
V: TRBV7-9
J: TRBJ2-7
D: NA
DNA: TGTGCCAGCAGTTGGGTCCTCAGGCCCTACGAGCAGTACTTC
CDR3: CASSWVLRPYEQYF

size: NA
V: TRBV7-2
J: TRBJ2-7
D: TRBD1
DNA: TGTGCCAGCAGCGCAAGGGACAGGGGGGCCTACGAGCAGTACTTC
CDR3: CASSARDRGAYEQYF

size: NA
V: TRBV14
J: TRBJ1-4
D: NA
DNA: TGTGCCAGCAGCGAACTGGGACAAACTAATGAAAAACTGTTTTTT
CDR3: CASSELGQTNEKLFF

size: NA
V: TRBV30
J: TRBJ1-2
D: NA
DNA: TGTGCCTGGACAGGGGAAGTCAGCTATGGCTACACCTTC
CDR3: CAWTGEVSYGYTF

size: NA
V: TRBV6-5
J: TRBJ2-1
D: TRBD2
DNA: TGTGCCAGCACCTCGGGACTAGCGGGAGCATTTGAGCAGTTCTTC
CDR3: CASTSGLAGAFEQFF

size: NA
V: TRBV5-4
J: TRBJ1-6
D: NA
DNA: TGTGCCAGCAGCTTGGTCGGGGATGCCGGTTCACCCCTCCACTTT
CDR3: CASSLVGDAGSPLHF

size: NA
V: TRBV6-2/TRBV6-3
J: TRBJ1-5
D: TRBD1
DNA: TGTGCCAGCAGTAGAATGGGACAGGGTAGCAATCAGCCCCAGCATTTT
CDR3: CASSRMGQGSNQPQHF

size: NA
V: TRBV4-3
J: TRBJ1-2
D: NA
DNA: TGCGCCAGCAGCCAAGATCCGGCTAGCGGCTACACCTTC
CDR3: CASSQDPASGYTF

size: NA
V: TRBV7-2
J: TRBJ2-7
D: NA
DNA: TGTGCCAGCAGCTTAGTCGGCTACGAGCAGTACTTC
CDR3: CASSLVGYEQYF

size: once
V: TRBV28
J: TRBJ2-7
D: TRBD2
DNA: TGTGCCAGCAGTTTACCGCGGGAGGTAGGCGAGCAGTACTTC
CDR3: CASSLPREVGEQYF

size: NA
V: TRBV7-2
J: TRBJ2-7
D: TRBD2
DNA: TGTGCCAGCAGCTCTAGCGGGAACTCCTACGAGCAGTACTTC
CDR3: CASSSSGNSYEQYF

size: NA
V: TRBV12-3/TRBV12-4
J: TRBJ1-5
D: NA
DNA: TGTGCCAGCAGTTTAGGGTCCACAGAGCCCCAGCATTTT
CDR3: CASSLGSTEPQHF

size: few
V: TRBV19
J: TRBJ2-6
D: TRBD1
DNA: TGTGCCAGTAGTGGACAGGGGGCTGGGGCCAACGTCCTGACTTTC
CDR3: CASSGQGAGANVLTF

size: NA
V: TRBV29-1
J: TRBJ2-1
D: NA
DNA: TGCAGCGTTGAAAGGGGCGGTTCCTCCTACAATGAGCAGTTCTTC
CDR3: CSVERGGSSYNEQFF

size: NA
V: TRBV11-2
J: TRBJ2-5
D: TRBD1
DNA: TGTGCCAGCAGCCCGCGGGACAGGATTGAAGAGACCCAGTACTTC
CDR3: CASSPRDRIEETQYF

size: NA
V: TRBV4-1
J: TRBJ1-1
D: NA
DNA: TGCGCCAGCAGCCAGCAGTGGGGACAGAACACTGAAGCTTTCTTT
CDR3: CASSQQWGQNTEAFF

size: NA
V: TRBV4-2
J: TRBJ1-6
D: TRBD1
DNA: TGTGCCAGCAGCCACCGGGACAGGGGTAATTCACCCCTCCACTTT
CDR3: CASSHRDRGNSPLHF

size: NA
V: TRBV7-9
J: TRBJ2-1
D: TRBD1
DNA: TGTGCCAGCAGGGCACGTGGGACAGGGCACAATGAGCAGTTCTTC
CDR3: CASRARGTGHNEQFF

size: NA
V: TRBV6-1
J: TRBJ1-4
D: NA
DNA: TGTGCCAGCAGTGAAATTCACAGGAATGAAAAACTGTTTTTT
CDR3: CASSEIHRNEKLFF

size: NA
V: TRBV7-9
J: TRBJ1-1
D: NA
DNA: TGTGCCAGCAGCGGAGGAGGCTTGAGGGCTTTCACTGAAGCTTTCTTT
CDR3: CASSGGGLRAFTEAFF

size: NA
V: TRBV6-6
J: TRBJ2-1
D: TRBD1
DNA: TGTGCCAGCAGTTACTGGGACAGGTCCAATGAGCAGTTCTTC
CDR3: CASSYWDRSNEQFF

size: NA
V: TRBV7-8
J: TRBJ2-1
D: TRBD2
DNA: TGTGCCATCGCAGCGGGAGAGGTTGAGCAGTTCTTC
CDR3: CAIAAGEVEQFF

size: NA
V: TRBV7-9
J: TRBJ2-7
D: NA
DNA: TGTGCCAGCAGCTTCGTCTACGAGCAGTACTTC
CDR3: CASSFVYEQYF

size: NA
V: TRBV9
J: TRBJ1-2
D: NA
DNA: TGTGCCAGCAGCGTAGGAAGACAGCGAACTCATTTCTATGGCTACACCTTC
CDR3: CASSVGRQRTHFYGYTF

size: NA
V: TRBV7-2
J: TRBJ1-3
D: TRBD1
DNA: TGTGCCAGCAGCTTAGTGGAGGGGGCGAACACTGGAAACACCATATATTTT
CDR3: CASSLVEGANTGNTIYF

size: NA
V: TRBV28
J: TRBJ1-1
D: NA
DNA: TGTGCCAGCAACGGGACACTGAACACTGAAGCTTTCTTT
CDR3: CASNGTLNTEAFF

size: NA
V: TRBV14
J: TRBJ2-1
D: NA
DNA: TGTGCCAGCAACTCGGGGGAGTTGAATGAGCAGTTCTTC
CDR3: CASNSGELNEQFF

size: NA
V: TRBV7-9
J: TRBJ1-2
D: TRBD1
DNA: TGTGCCAGCAGCGGGACAGAAATCCTTAACTATGGCTACACCTTC
CDR3: CASSGTEILNYGYTF

size: NA
V: TRBV5-1
J: TRBJ1-6
D: TRBD1
DNA: TGCGCCAGCAGCTCGGGACAGGGGGTTAATTCACCCCTCCACTTT
CDR3: CASSSGQGVNSPLHF

size: NA
V: TRBV25-1
J: TRBJ1-1
D: NA
DNA: TGTGCCAGCAGAGGGGACTGGAACACTGAAGCTTTCTTT
CDR3: CASRGDWNTEAFF

size: NA
V: TRBV6-4
J: TRBJ1-6
D: NA
DNA: TGTGCCAGCAGTGACCCCTCGCAGGGGACCAGCTCCTATAATTCACCCCTCCACTTT
CDR3: CASSDPSQGTSSYNSPLHF

size: few
V: TRBV5-1
J: TRBJ2-3
D: NA
DNA: TGCGCCAGCAGCAAGCTTGGCGTCTCGGGGAGTAGCACAGATACGCAGTATTTT
CDR3: CASSKLGVSGSSTDTQYF

size: NA
V: TRBV7-2
J: TRBJ1-2
D: NA
DNA: TGTGCCAGCAGCAACCAGGGTAATAGGGGCTACACCTTC
CDR3: CASSNQGNRGYTF

size: NA
V: TRBV6-5
J: TRBJ2-1
D: TRBD2
DNA: TGTGCCAGCAGTTCGATAAGCGGGAGTAGAAATGAGCAGTTCTTC
CDR3: CASSSISGSRNEQFF

size: NA
V: TRBV7-3
J: TRBJ2-2
D: TRBD2
DNA: TGTGCCAGCAGCCTCCTAGCGGGAGGGCCATGGGACACCGGGGAGCTGTTTTTT
CDR3: CASSLLAGGPWDTGELFF

size: NA
V: TRBV4-1
J: TRBJ2-1
D: NA
DNA: TGCGCCAGCAGCCAAGAAACGGGGGGCCTGGTTGAGCAGTTCTTC
CDR3: CASSQETGGLVEQFF

size: NA
V: TRBV7-8
J: TRBJ1-1
D: NA
DNA: TGTGCCAGCAGCTTAGTGGGGCAGGGGTCGAACACTGAAGCTTTCTTT
CDR3: CASSLVGQGSNTEAFF

size: NA
V: TRBV19
J: TRBJ1-1
D: NA
DNA: TGTGCCAGCCTGGGCGGGGGGAACACTGAAGCTTTCTTT
CDR3: CASLGGGNTEAFF

size: NA
V: TRBV15
J: TRBJ1-4
D: NA
DNA: TGTGCCACCAGCGAACTACAGGGTGGGGGTGAAAAACTGTTTTTT
CDR3: CATSELQGGGEKLFF

size: few
V: TRBV15
J: TRBJ2-1
D: TRBD1
DNA: TGTGCCACCGAAGGGGGCCTCTACAATGAGCAGTTCTTC
CDR3: CATEGGLYNEQFF

size: NA
V: TRBV5-8
J: TRBJ2-7
D: TRBD2
DNA: TGTGCCAGCAGCCGGGGGGGGATCTACGAGCAGTACTTC
CDR3: CASSRGGIYEQYF

size: NA
V: TRBV5-6
J: TRBJ2-1
D: TRBD2
DNA: TGTGCCAGCAGCTTGGAACTAGCGGACCGCTACAATGAGCAGTTCTTC
CDR3: CASSLELADRYNEQFF

size: NA
V: TRBV15
J: TRBJ2-1
D: NA
DNA: TGTGCCACCAGCAGAAAACGAAGCGGTGGTGGAAACCCCTACAATGAGCAGTTCTTC
CDR3: CATSRKRSGGGNPYNEQFF

size: NA
V: TRBV2
J: TRBJ2-5
D: NA
DNA: TGTGCCAGCAGTACCCCGGGACAAATACAAGAGACCCAGTACTTC
CDR3: CASSTPGQIQETQYF

size: NA
V: TRBV2
J: TRBJ2-2
D: TRBD2
DNA: TGTGCCAGCAGTGAACGGCTAGCGGGAGCCGGGGAGCTGTTTTTT
CDR3: CASSERLAGAGELFF

size: NA
V: TRBV5-1
J: TRBJ2-1
D: NA
DNA: TGCGCCAGCAGCGCCCCCAGGGGCACTGCGAGGATGAATGAGCAGTTCTTC
CDR3: CASSAPRGTARMNEQFF

size: NA
V: TRBV9
J: TRBJ2-1
D: TRBD2
DNA: TGTGCCAGCAGCGAGGGGACTAGCTACAATGAGCAGTTCTTC
CDR3: CASSEGTSYNEQFF

size: NA
V: TRBV7-2
J: TRBJ1-6
D: NA
DNA: TGTGCCAGCAGCCCTAAACGGGGAAATAATTCACCCCTCCACTTT
CDR3: CASSPKRGNNSPLHF

size: NA
V: TRBV6-5
J: TRBJ1-5
D: NA
DNA: TGTGCCAGCAGTTATGGGCCAGCAGATCAGCCCCAGCATTTT
CDR3: CASSYGPADQPQHF

size: NA
V: TRBV5-4
J: TRBJ2-5
D: TRBD2
DNA: TGTGCCAGCAGCCCCGGGACTAGCGGGAGGGACAAAGAGACCCAGTACTTC
CDR3: CASSPGTSGRDKETQYF